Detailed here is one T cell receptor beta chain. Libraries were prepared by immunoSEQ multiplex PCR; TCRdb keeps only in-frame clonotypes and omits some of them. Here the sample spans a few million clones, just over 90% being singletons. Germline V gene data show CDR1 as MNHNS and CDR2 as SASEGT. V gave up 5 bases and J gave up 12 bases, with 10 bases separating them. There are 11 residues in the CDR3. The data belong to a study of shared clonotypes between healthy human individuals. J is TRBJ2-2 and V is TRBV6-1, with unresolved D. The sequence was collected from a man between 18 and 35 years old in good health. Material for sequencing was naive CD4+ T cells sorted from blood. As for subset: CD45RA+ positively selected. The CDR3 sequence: CASSLDVKLFF. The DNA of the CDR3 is TGTGCCAGCAGTCTTGATGTGAAGCTGTTTTTT.